A single TCR beta chain is shown here with its context. Antigen: not known. The data are from a study of neurological immune-mediated disorders. V was cut by 4 bases and J by 4 bases, with 12 bases left in between. Germline-derived CDR1 and CDR2 are SQVTM and ANQGSEA. This CDR3 region has 13 residues. General study points: Levels of TCR clonal expansion peaked in HTLV-1-associated myelopathy and reached their lowest in multiple sclerosis, under those of healthy controls. Private repertoires in all groups were suggested by the absence of shared CDR3 amino acid sequences among expanded clones across subjects.

A single run covered 15-18 subjects with over 170 million TCR-beta sequences. A single record per CDR3 protein comes from TCRdb applying MiXCR to the 5' RACE reads. The data show 85,000 to 110,000 distinct CDR3 sequences, with 10% to 12% seen just once and more than 2.5% held by the top ten. Time point defined: longitudinal time-point 3. For the unsorted libraries, 2 million PBMCs stored at -80 C served as input. The chain couples TRBV29-1 to TRBJ2-3; D perhaps matches TRBD1 (6 bases). The clonotype originates from a female donor with HTLV-1-associated myelopathy (HAM/TSP). Sequencing was done on a sample of PBMCs. The CDR3 here is CSVGQGLSDTQYF. The CDR3 DNA reads as TGCAGCGTTGGGCAGGGGTTATCAGATACGCAGTATTTT.